A single sample is the source of the 12 T cell receptor beta chains below, sequenced in a study of T cell repertoires in cytomegalovirus infection. TCRdb reprocessed the reads with MiXCR, giving one entry per CDR3 protein. The top ten hold around 13% of the sample, which has fewer than 550,000 distinct CDR3 sequences, about a third seen once. Sequenced: PBMCs. Receptors originate from a human donor in good health (CMV status not recorded). Some clones in this sample may be carry-over from other donors' samples.

V is TRBV20-1 and J is TRBJ1-6, with D hard to call. Germline-derived CDR1 and CDR2 are DFQATT and SNEGSKA (reference sequence). The V and J ends lost 5 bases and 7 bases respectively, with 18 bases between them. The CDR3 totals 15 residues. In DNA form, the CDR3 reads TGCAGTGCTTCCCTCAGCGGGCAGGCAAATTCACCCCTCCACTTT. Translated, it gives CSASLSGQANSPLHF.

This chain joins TRBV2 and TRBJ1-4; tentatively, D is TRBD1 (5 bases). The CDR3 runs 15 residues. The germline CDR1 and CDR2 sequences are SNHLY and FYNNEI. V gave up 6 bases and J gave up 0 bases, with 11 bases separating them. CDR3 protein: CASRKDTTTNEKLFF. DNA for the CDR3: TGTGCCAGCAGAAAGGACACCACAACTAATGAAAAACTGTTTTTT.

This clonotype showed up many times. The gene calls are TRBV6-1 and TRBJ1-1; 7 nucleotides match TRBD1. Trimming removed 6 bases from V and 1 base from J; junction bases left unmatched: 5. There are 14 residues in the CDR3. Germline loops: CDR1 MNHNS, CDR2 SASEGT. The CDR3: CASRIQGRNTEAFF. In nucleotides, the CDR3 is TGTGCCAGCAGGATACAGGGGAGGAACACTGAAGCTTTCTTT.

The chain carries TRBV19 and TRBJ2-3; D is perhaps TRBD1 (5 bases). The CDR3 totals 19 residues. V lost 3 bases to trimming and J lost 2 bases, with 24 bases between them. In germline, CDR1 is LNHDA, CDR2 SQIVND (reference sequence). The CDR3 DNA reads as TGTGCCAGTAGTATGTATGTTGGGGCGCAGGGTTTAGTCACAGATACGCAGTATTTT. Residues: CASSMYVGAQGLVTDTQYF. Filled out from reference TRBV19 and TRBJ2-3, the complete variable domain reads DGGITQSPKYLFRKEGQNVTLSCEQNLNHDAMYWYRQDPGQGLRLIYYSQIVNDFQKGDIAEGYSVSREKKESFPLTVTSAQKNPTAFYLCASSMYVGAQGLVTDTQYFGPGTRLTVL.

In its sample, this clonotype was seen once. This likely comes from a read error, as the CDR3 has no conserved phenylalanine or tryptophan at its end. It is unclear where the CDR3 begins or ends on the DNA, so no DNA is shown, and the CDR3 is as TCRdb lists it. The J gene is TRBJ1-2, the V gene TRBV7-6; TRBD1 reflects the table's D call only, with no check against the DNA. Germline V gene lookup returns CDR1 SGHVS and CDR2 FNYEAQ. The CDR3 is 14 amino acids in total, end residues counted. The CDR3 sequence is CASSPPGVNYGYTL.

The sample holds a few counts of this clonotype. V usage is TRBV6-1 and J usage is TRBJ2-1; 7 bases line up with TRBD1. Germline V gene sequence: CDR1 MNHNS, CDR2 SASEGT. Unmatched junction bases numbered 10, after V lost 4 bases and J lost 7 bases. This CDR3 spans 15 amino acids. CDR3 sequence (DNA): TGTGCCAGCAGTGTTGAGGGGGCGGTCTCGAATGAGCAGTTCTTC. It codes for CASSVEGAVSNEQFF.

This chain joins TRBV19 and TRBJ1-2, with D tentatively TRBD1 (5 bases). The CDR3 consists of 14 residues. The V end was cut by 5 bases, the J end by 2 bases, with 12 bases between. The V gene's germline CDR1 is LNHDA and CDR2 SQIVND (reference sequence). This CDR3 is CASSRGAGNYGYTF. DNA of the CDR3: TGTGCCAGTAGTCGGGGCGCAGGGAACTATGGCTACACCTTC.

This chain uses TRBV12-3 or TRBV12-4 with TRBJ2-1; 10 bases fit TRBD2. With 2 bases clipped from V and 6 bases from J, the junction kept 4 bases outside the gene matches. The CDR3 is 15 residues long. The CDR3 loop is CASSLSSGGRNEQFF. CDR3 DNA: TGTGCCAGCAGTTTATCTAGCGGGGGACGCAATGAGCAGTTCTTC.

A few counts support this clonotype. J is TRBJ2-1 and V is TRBV25-1; 10 bases line up with TRBD2. The CDR3 is made up of 13 amino acids. The J segment lost 7 bases and the V segment lost 7 bases, leaving 4 bases of the junction unmatched. Germline-derived CDR1 and CDR2 are MGHDK and SYGVNS. The CDR3 loop reads CASNLAGANEQFF. As DNA, the CDR3 is TGTGCCAGCAACCTAGCGGGAGCTAATGAGCAGTTCTTC. Supplemented by reference TRBV25-1 and TRBJ2-1, the full variable domain reads EADIYQTPRYLVIGTGKKITLECSQTMGHDKMYWYQQDPGMELHLIHYSYGVNSTEKGDLSSESTVSRIRTEHFPLTLESARPSHTSQYLCASNLAGANEQFFGPGTRLTVL.

Details on this clonotype: Germline is not matched at one junction end, which may reflect a read error. This chain joins TRBV7-8 and TRBJ2-7, with D perhaps TRBD1 (6 bases). The V gene's germline CDR1 is SGHVS and CDR2 FQNEAQ. The CDR3 spans 12 residues. For the CDR3, the DNA is TGTGCCAGCAGCGAAAACCACAGGGTAGTGGAATTC. Its translation is CASSENHRVVEF.

As for this clonotype: The junction departs from the called germline gene at one end, perhaps through a read error. V and J are TRBV7-4 and TRBJ2-7; unclear D gene. Germline CDR1 and CDR2: SGHVT and SQSDAQ. The CDR3 contains 13 residues. As DNA, the CDR3 is TGTGCCAGCAGCTTAGGGAGCTCCTGCGAGCAGTACTTC. As protein: CASSLGSSCEQYF.

The V and J genes are TRBV19 and TRBJ2-1; D might be TRBD1 (6 bases). Germline CDR1 reads LNHDA; CDR2 reads SQIVND (reference sequence). This CDR3 comprises 16 residues. V lost 2 bases and J 0 bases, leaving 11 bases between the germline ends. The CDR3 nucleotides read TGTGCCAGTAGTATAAGGGGGTCCTACTCCTACAATGAGCAGTTCTTC. This encodes CASSIRGSYSYNEQFF.